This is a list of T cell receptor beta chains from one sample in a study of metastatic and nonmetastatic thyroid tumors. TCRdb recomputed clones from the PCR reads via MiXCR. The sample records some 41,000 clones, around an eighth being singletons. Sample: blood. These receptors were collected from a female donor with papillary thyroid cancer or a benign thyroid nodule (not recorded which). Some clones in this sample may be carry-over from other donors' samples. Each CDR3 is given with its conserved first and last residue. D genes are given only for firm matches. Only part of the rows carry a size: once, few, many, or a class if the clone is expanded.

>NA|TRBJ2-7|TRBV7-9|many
TGTGCCAGCAGCTTATCAAGGGAGGGGGGGCAGTACTTC
CASSLSREGGQYF
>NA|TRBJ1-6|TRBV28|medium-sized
TGTGCCAGCAGCAGCTTAGCCCTTAATTCACCCCTCCACTTT
CASSSLALNSPLHF
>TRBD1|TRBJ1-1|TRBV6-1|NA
TGTGCCAGCACCGGGACAGGGTTTACCACTGAAGCTTTCTTT
CASTGTGFTTEAFF
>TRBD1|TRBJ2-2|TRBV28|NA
TGTGCCAGCACCAAAGACAGGGGGTGGTCCGGGGAGCTGTTTTTT
CASTKDRGWSGELFF
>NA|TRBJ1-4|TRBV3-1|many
TGTGCCAGCAGCCGTGTAACAGATTATGCACGGGAAAAACTGTTTTTT
CASSRVTDYAREKLFF
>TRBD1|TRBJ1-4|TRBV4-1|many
TGCGCCAGCAGCCAGGTACAGGGGCCAACTAATGAAAAACTGTTTTTT
CASSQVQGPTNEKLFF
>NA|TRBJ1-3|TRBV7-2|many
TGTGCCAGCAGCTTACGCCCCCTGGGGCCGACTAGCTCTGGAAACACCATATATTTT
CASSLRPLGPTSSGNTIYF
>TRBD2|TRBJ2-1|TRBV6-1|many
TGTGCCAGCACCTCTTGGGGGGGGACTAGCGGGAGGCAGTTCTTC
CASTSWGGTSGRQFF
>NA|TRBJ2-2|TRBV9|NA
TGTGCCAGCAGCGAGGGGGGCGCGCGGGAGCTGTTTTTT
CASSEGGARELFF
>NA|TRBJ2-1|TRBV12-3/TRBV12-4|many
TGTGCCAGCTCCCTTTCCTACAATGAGCAGTTCTTC
CASSLSYNEQFF
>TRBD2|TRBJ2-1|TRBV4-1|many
TGCGCCAGCAGCCAACCGGGACTACGGGAGCAGTTCTTC
CASSQPGLREQFF
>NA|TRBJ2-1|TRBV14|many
TGTGCCAGCAGCCAGTTTAACCAGGAGCAGTTCTTC
CASSQFNQEQFF